The rows below give T cell receptor beta chains drawn from one sample of a study of OX40 agonist ivuxolimab in advanced cancers. Here immunoSEQ multiplex PCR was the method, and the copy in TCRdb shows in-frame clones only, minus some. Among 66,000 or so clones listed, roughly 90% were seen once. The starting material was CD4+ or CD8+ T cells sorted from blood, obtained in a trial of the OX40 agonist ivuxolimab. All receptors come from an adult with an advanced solid tumor such as melanoma, head and neck, liver or kidney cancer. Each CDR3 is given with its conserved first and last residue. D genes are given only for firm matches. Some rows have no size entry. The others give once, few or many, or a class for an expanded clone.

DNA,CDR3,D,size,V,J
TGTGCCAGCAGCCAAGCGGCTCCCTACGAGCAGTACTTC,CASSQAAPYEQYF,-,-,TRBV14,TRBJ2-7
TGCAGCGTTGCCCGACTAGCGACCGACAATGAGCAGTTCTTC,CSVARLATDNEQFF,TRBD2,-,TRBV29-1,TRBJ2-1
TGTGCCAGCAGTCACAGGGGTTTCGGCAATGAGCAGTTCTTC,CASSHRGFGNEQFF,TRBD1,-,TRBV14,TRBJ2-1
TGTGCCAGCAGTTCTCTGCCTGGGGACACTGAAGCTTTCTTT,CASSSLPGDTEAFF,-,few,TRBV7-2,TRBJ1-1
TGTGCCAGCAGCTTATTGGGAGGGCCAGATACGCAGTATTTT,CASSLLGGPDTQYF,TRBD2,once,TRBV7-3,TRBJ2-3
TGTGCTAGCAGCTTATCCAGCGGGGGCTCCAATGAGCAGTTCTTC,CASSLSSGGSNEQFF,TRBD2,once,TRBV7-7,TRBJ2-1
TGCGCCAGCAGCTTGTCTCAGGGTGGGAATGAAAAACTGTTTTTT,CASSLSQGGNEKLFF,-,-,TRBV5-1,TRBJ1-4
TGTGCCAGCAGCTTAGAAGGGTATTCACCCCTCCACTTT,CASSLEGYSPLHF,-,-,TRBV7-6,TRBJ1-6
TGTGCCAGCAGTTACTCGCTTAGCGGGACCTACGAGCAGTACTTC,CASSYSLSGTYEQYF,TRBD2,-,TRBV6-6,TRBJ2-7
TGTGCCAGTAGCCAGGACCCTGGAAACACCATATATTTT,CASSQDPGNTIYF,-,once,TRBV19,TRBJ1-3
TGTGCCATCAGGGCGGGGGGCCACGAGCAGTACTTC,CAIRAGGHEQYF,TRBD2,once,TRBV10-3,TRBJ2-7
TGTGCCAGCAGCCACGACAGGAACACTGAAGCTTTCTTT,CASSHDRNTEAFF,-,-,TRBV6-5,TRBJ1-1
TGCGCCAGCAGCCTAATAGCGGGGCCCACAGATACGCAGTATTTT,CASSLIAGPTDTQYF,TRBD2,few,TRBV5-1,TRBJ2-3
TGTGCCAGCAGAACGACAGATGCCACAGATACGCAGTATTTT,CASRTTDATDTQYF,-,-,TRBV28,TRBJ2-3
TGCGCCAGCAGCCTAACAGGGGCCTCGACCTACGAGCAGTACTTC,CASSLTGASTYEQYF,TRBD1,-,TRBV5-1,TRBJ2-7
TGTGCCAGCAGTTATCTAAGCTCCTACGAGCAGTACTTC,CASSYLSSYEQYF,-,-,TRBV28,TRBJ2-7
TGCGCCAGCAGCTTGAGGACTAGCGGGGAGACCCAGTACTTC,CASSLRTSGETQYF,TRBD2,-,TRBV5-1,TRBJ2-5
TGTGCCAGCAGCCCCCCTGAAGTCCAAGAGACCCAGTACTTC,CASSPPEVQETQYF,-,-,TRBV7-9,TRBJ2-5
TGTGCCAGCTATAGTACAGGGCCTGAAGCTTTCTTT,CASYSTGPEAFF,-,-,TRBV18,TRBJ1-1
TGTGCCAGCAGCTTAGTGAAGGTGGGCTACACCTTC,CASSLVKVGYTF,-,-,TRBV7-2,TRBJ1-2
TGTGCCAGCAGAGGAACAGCCACTAACTATGGCTACACCTTC,CASRGTATNYGYTF,-,-,TRBV6-1,TRBJ1-2
TGTGCCAGCTCACCATTGGCCTCCTCCTACGAGCAGTACTTC,CASSPLASSYEQYF,-,-,TRBV18,TRBJ2-7
TGTGCCAGCAGCTTAAATGTAGCGGGGGGAGGATACAATGAGCAGTTCTTC,CASSLNVAGGGYNEQFF,TRBD2,-,TRBV7-8,TRBJ2-1
TGTGCCAGCAACATCCGGGACCCTGAAAGGAATGAGCAGTTCTTC,CASNIRDPERNEQFF,-,-,TRBV5-6,TRBJ2-1
TGTGCCAGCAGCGGAGTGGGGGGGAGGGACACTGAAGCTTTCTTT,CASSGVGGRDTEAFF,-,-,TRBV7-2,TRBJ1-1
TGCGCCAGCAGCTTGGAGGGACAACCGAAGACTGAAGCTTTCTTT,CASSLEGQPKTEAFF,-,-,TRBV5-1,TRBJ1-1
TGTGCCTGGAGCAGTTTTAGAAACACCATATATTTT,CAWSSFRNTIYF,-,-,TRBV30,TRBJ1-3
TGTGCCAGCAGTACAACCGGGACAGGGGGTGCTGGGGCCAACGTCCTGACTTTC,CASSTTGTGGAGANVLTF,TRBD1,-,TRBV28,TRBJ2-6
TGTGCCAGCAGCCCGCAGACAGGGCGTGACACTGAAGCTTTCTTT,CASSPQTGRDTEAFF,TRBD1,-,TRBV7-3,TRBJ1-1
TGTGGGATGAACACTGAAGCTTTCTTT,CGMNTEAFF,-,many,TRBV28,TRBJ1-1
TGTGCCAGCACCTCATCCGGGACATCCCCCGGGTGGTACTTC,CASTSSGTSPGWYF,-,once,TRBV6-6,TRBJ2-4
TGTGCCAGCAGTTTGGGGACGGTCCTTAGCAATCAGCCCCAGCATTTT,CASSLGTVLSNQPQHF,-,-,TRBV27,TRBJ1-5
TGTGCCAGCAGCTTAGTGGTAGCCGAGCAGTTCTTC,CASSLVVAEQFF,-,-,TRBV7-2,TRBJ2-1
TGTGCCAGCTTGAGGGCTCGCTACAATGAGCAGTTCTTC,CASLRARYNEQFF,-,once,TRBV6-1,TRBJ2-1
TGTGCCAGCAGCTTGACCCAGGGTGGAACAGATACGCAGTATTTT,CASSLTQGGTDTQYF,-,-,TRBV5-4,TRBJ2-3
TGCGCCAGCAGCTTGGAAAGGCAGGGGGGCACTGAAGCTTTCTTT,CASSLERQGGTEAFF,TRBD1,few,TRBV5-1,TRBJ1-1
TGTGCCAGCAGCTTGGAGCAGGGCACTGAAGCTTTCTTT,CASSLEQGTEAFF,-,-,TRBV5-4,TRBJ1-1
TGTGCCAGCAAGTACTCCCAGGGGGCGGGTAAGCAGTACTTC,CASKYSQGAGKQYF,TRBD1,once,TRBV28,TRBJ2-7
TGTGCTAGCAGTAATCTTGGGGGCGAGCAGTACTTC,CASSNLGGEQYF,-,-,TRBV7-7,TRBJ2-7
TGTGCCAGCAGCATGAACCCGGGACAGCAAGAGACCCAGTACTTC,CASSMNPGQQETQYF,TRBD1,once,TRBV7-2,TRBJ2-5
TGTGCCAGCAGCTTAGTGGAGACCCAGTACTTC,CASSLVETQYF,-,-,TRBV7-8,TRBJ2-5
TGTGCCAGCAGTTATCGGACAGGAAGCGGGCAAGAGACCCAGTACTTC,CASSYRTGSGQETQYF,-,-,TRBV6-5,TRBJ2-5
TGTGCCAGCAGCTTAGGAATGGGGACTGGGGCCAACGTCCTGACTTTC,CASSLGMGTGANVLTF,-,-,TRBV11-2,TRBJ2-6
TGTGCCAGCAGTCCTCGGGGTTCCGATGGCTACACCTTC,CASSPRGSDGYTF,-,-,TRBV28,TRBJ1-2
TGTGCCAGCAGCTACTCGGTGGTCACTGAAGCTTTCTTT,CASSYSVVTEAFF,-,-,TRBV7-2,TRBJ1-1
TGTGCCAGCAGCTTCCCAACAGGGGGGAACACTGAAGCTTTCTTT,CASSFPTGGNTEAFF,TRBD1,-,TRBV5-1,TRBJ1-1
TGCGCCAGCAGCCCGCAGGGGGACCGCACTGAAGCTTTCTTT,CASSPQGDRTEAFF,TRBD1,-,TRBV5-1,TRBJ1-1
TGTGCCACCAGCAAAATACCGGGACAGGGAACCTACGAGCAGTACTTC,CATSKIPGQGTYEQYF,TRBD1,-,TRBV15,TRBJ2-7
TGTGCCAGCAGCTTAGAAGGTACAATTGGCCGTATCCACTTT,CASSLEGTIGRIHF,-,few,TRBV11-2,TRBJ1-6
TGCAGCGTTGATCCGGGGATCTGGTCTGAAGCTTTCTTT,CSVDPGIWSEAFF,-,few,TRBV29-1,TRBJ1-1
TGTGCCAGCAGCTTCGCCATGGCTAGCGGGAGGGCAGATACGCAGTATTTT,CASSFAMASGRADTQYF,TRBD2,-,TRBV7-2,TRBJ2-3
TGTGCCAGCAGGAACGGGGCCGGGGGACACTACGAGCAGTACTTC,CASRNGAGGHYEQYF,-,-,TRBV6-1,TRBJ2-7
TGTGCCAGTCGGCCCGCGGGAGACAAAAACATTCAGTACTTC,CASRPAGDKNIQYF,TRBD2,-,TRBV19,TRBJ2-4
TGTGCCACCCGACAGGGAAGCACCGGGGAGCTGTTTTTT,CATRQGSTGELFF,TRBD1,-,TRBV7-3,TRBJ2-2
TGTGCCAGTAGACCCATAGATACAGGGGTAGGAGAGCCCCAGCATTTT,CASRPIDTGVGEPQHF,TRBD1,medium-sized,TRBV19,TRBJ1-5